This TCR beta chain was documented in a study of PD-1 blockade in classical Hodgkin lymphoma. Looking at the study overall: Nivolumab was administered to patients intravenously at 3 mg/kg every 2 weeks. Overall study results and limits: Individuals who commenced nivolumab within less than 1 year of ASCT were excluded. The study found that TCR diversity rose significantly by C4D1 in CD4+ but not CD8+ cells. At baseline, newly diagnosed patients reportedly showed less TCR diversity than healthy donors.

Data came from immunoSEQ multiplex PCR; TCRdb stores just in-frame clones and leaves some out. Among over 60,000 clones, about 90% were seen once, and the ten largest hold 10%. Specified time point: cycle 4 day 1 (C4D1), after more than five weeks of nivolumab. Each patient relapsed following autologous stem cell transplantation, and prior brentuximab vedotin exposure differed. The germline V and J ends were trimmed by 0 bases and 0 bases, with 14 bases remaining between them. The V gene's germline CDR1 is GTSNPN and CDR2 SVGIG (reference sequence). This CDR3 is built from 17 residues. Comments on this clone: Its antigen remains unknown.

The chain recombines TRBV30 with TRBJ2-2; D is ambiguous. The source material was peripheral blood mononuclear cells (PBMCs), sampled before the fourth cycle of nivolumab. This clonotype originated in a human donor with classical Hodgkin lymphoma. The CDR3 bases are TGTGCCTGGAGTGTGCCATCCCCGCAGCCGAACACCGGGGAGCTGTTTTTT. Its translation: CAWSVPSPQPNTGELFF. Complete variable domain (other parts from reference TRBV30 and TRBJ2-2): SQTIHQWPATLVQPVGSPLSLECTVEGTSNPNLYWYRQAAGRGLQLLFYSVGIGQISSEVPQNLSASRPQDRQFILSSKKLLLSDSGFYLCAWSVPSPQPNTGELFFGEGSRLTVL.